This T cell receptor beta chain comes out of a study of T cells after yellow fever vaccination. Study findings and constraints: The bulk population could contribute abundant contaminating clonotypes to FACS-sorted repertoires. Post-booster reappearance was seen for most primary-vaccination clones (roughly 97% CD4, about 90% CD8).

Template-switching 5'RACE yielded the TCR cDNA; a universal primer site and UMIs were added in the process. TCRdb reanalysed the 5' RACE reads using MiXCR and keeps one entry per CDR3 protein. Among about 50,000 distinct CDR3 sequences listed, 6% to 8% were seen once. This clonotype was counted many times. As yet, its antigen is unknown. Deletions cut 3 bases from V and 4 bases from J, with 13 bases between. Germline V lookup: CDR1 MNHEY, CDR2 SMNVEV (reference sequence). This CDR3 has 15 residues. The sample here was CD8+ T cells sorted from PBMCs, taken less than 16 days after the first yellow fever vaccination. V and J are TRBV27 and TRBJ1-5; D call uncertain. The clonotype originates from a man aged 18 to 29 who received the YFV17D yellow fever vaccine. CDR3 amino acids: CASSFTPGINQPQHF. For the CDR3, the DNA is TGTGCCAGCAGTTTTACTCCCGGGATAAATCAGCCCCAGCATTTT.